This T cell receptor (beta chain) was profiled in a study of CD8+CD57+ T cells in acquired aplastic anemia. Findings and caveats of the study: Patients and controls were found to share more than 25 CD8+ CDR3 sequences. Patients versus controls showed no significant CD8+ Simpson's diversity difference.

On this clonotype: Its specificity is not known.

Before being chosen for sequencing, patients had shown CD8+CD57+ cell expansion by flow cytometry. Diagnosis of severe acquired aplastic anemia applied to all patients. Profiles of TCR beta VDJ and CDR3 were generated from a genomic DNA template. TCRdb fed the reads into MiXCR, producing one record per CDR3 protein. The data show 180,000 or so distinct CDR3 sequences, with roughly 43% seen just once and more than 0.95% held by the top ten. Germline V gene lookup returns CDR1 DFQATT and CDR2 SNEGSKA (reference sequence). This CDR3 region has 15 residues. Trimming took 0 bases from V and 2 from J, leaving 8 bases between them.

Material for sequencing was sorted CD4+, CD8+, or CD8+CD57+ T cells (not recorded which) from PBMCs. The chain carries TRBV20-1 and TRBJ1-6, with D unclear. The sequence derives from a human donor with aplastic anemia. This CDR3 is CSARDKNTYNSPLHF. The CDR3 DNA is TGCAGTGCTAGAGATAAGAATACCTATAATTCACCCCTCCACTTT.